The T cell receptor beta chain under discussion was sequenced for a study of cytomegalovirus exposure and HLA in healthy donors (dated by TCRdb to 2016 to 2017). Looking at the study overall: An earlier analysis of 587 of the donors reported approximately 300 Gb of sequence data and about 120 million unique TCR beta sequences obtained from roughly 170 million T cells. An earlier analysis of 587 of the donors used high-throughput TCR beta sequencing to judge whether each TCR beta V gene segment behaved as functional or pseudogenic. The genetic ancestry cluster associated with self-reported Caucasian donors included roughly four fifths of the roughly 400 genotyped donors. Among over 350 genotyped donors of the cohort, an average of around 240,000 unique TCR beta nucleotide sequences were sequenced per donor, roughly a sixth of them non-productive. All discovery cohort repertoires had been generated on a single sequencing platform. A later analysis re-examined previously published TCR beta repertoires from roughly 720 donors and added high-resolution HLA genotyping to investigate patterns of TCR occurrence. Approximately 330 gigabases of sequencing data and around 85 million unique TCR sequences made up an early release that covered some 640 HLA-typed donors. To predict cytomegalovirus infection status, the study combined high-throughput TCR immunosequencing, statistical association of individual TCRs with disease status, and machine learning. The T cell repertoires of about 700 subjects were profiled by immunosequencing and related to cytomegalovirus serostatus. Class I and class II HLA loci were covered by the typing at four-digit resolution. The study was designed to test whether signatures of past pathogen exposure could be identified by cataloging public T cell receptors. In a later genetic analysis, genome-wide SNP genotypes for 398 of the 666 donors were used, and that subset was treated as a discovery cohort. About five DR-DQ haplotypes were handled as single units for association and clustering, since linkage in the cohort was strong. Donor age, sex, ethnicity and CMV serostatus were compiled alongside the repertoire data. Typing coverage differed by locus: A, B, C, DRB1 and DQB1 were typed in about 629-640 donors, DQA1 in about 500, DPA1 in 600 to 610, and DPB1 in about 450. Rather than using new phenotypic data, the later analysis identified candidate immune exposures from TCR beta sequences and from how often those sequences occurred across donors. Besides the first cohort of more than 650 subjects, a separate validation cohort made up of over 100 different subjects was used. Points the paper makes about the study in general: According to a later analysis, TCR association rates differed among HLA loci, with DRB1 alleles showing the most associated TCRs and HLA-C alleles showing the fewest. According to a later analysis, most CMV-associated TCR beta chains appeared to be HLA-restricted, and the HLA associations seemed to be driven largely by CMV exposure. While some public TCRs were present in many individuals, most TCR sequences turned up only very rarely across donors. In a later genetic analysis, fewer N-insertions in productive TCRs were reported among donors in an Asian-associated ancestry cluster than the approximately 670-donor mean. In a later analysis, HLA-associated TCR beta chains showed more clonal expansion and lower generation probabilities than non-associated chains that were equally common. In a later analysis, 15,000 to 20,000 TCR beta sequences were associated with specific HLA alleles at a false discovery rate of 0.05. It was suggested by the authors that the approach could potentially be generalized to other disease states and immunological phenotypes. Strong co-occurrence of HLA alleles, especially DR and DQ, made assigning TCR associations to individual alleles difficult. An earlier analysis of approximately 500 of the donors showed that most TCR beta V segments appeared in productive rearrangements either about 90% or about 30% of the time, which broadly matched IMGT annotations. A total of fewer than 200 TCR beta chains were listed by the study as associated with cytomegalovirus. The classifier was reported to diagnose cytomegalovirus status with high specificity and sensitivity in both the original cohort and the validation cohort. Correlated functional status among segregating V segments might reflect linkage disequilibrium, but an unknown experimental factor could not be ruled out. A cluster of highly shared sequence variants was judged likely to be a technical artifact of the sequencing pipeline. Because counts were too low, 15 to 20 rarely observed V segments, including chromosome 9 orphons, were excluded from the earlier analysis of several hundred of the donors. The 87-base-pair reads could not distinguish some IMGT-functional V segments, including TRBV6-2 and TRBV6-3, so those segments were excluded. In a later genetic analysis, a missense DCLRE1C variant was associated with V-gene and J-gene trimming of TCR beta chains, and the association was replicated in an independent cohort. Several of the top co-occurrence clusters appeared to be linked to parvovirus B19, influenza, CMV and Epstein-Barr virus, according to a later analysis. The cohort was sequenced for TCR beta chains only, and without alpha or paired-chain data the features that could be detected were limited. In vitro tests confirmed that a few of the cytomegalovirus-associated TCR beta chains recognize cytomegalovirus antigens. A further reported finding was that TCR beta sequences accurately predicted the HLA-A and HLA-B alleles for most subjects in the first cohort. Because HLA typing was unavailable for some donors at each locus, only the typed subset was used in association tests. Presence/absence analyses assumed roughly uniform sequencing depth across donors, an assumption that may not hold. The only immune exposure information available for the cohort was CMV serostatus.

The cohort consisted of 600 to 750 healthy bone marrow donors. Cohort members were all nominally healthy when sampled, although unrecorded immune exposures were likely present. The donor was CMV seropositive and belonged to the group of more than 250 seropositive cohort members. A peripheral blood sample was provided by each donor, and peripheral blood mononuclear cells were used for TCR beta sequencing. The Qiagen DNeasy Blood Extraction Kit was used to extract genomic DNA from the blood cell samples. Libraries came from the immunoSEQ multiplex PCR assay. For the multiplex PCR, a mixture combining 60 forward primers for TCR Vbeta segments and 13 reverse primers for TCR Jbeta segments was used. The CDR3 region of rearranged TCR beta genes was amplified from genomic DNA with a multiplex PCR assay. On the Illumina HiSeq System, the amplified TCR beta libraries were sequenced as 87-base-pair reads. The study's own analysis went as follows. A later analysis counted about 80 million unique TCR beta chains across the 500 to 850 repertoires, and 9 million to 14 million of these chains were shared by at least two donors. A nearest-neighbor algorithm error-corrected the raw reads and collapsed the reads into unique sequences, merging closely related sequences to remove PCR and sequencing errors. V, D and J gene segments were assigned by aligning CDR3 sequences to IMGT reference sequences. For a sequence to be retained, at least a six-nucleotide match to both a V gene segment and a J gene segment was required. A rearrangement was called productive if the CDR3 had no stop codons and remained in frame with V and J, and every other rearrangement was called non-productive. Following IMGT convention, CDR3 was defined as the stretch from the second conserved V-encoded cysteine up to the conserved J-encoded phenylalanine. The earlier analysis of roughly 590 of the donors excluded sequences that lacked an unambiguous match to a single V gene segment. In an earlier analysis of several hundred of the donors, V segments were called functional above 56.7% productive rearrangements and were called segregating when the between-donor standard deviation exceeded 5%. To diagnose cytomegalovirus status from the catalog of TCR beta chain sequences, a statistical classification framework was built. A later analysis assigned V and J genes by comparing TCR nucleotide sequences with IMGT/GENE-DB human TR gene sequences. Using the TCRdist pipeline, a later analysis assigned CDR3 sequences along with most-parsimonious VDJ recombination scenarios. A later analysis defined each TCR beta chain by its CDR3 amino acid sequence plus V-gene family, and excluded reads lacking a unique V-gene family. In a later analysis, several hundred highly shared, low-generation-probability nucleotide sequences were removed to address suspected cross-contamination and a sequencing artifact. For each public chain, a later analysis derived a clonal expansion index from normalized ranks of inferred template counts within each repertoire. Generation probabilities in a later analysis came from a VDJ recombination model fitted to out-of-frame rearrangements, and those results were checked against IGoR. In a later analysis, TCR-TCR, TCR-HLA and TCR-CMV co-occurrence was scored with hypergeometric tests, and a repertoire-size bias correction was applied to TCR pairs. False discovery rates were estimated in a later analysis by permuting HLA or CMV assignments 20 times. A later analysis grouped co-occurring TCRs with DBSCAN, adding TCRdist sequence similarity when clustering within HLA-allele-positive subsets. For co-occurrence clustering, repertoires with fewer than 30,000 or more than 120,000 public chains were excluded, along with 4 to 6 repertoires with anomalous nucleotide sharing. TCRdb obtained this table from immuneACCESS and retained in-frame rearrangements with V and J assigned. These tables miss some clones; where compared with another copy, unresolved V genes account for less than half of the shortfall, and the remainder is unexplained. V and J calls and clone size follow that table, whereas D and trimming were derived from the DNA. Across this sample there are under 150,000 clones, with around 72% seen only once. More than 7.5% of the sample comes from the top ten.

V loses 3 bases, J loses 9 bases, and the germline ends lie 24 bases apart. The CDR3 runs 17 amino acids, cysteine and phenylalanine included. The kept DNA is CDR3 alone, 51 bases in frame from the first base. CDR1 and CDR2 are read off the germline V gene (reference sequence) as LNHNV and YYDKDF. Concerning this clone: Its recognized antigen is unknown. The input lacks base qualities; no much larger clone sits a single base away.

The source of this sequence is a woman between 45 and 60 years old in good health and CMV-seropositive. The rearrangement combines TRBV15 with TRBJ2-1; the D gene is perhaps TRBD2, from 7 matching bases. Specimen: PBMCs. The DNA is TGTGCCACCAGCAGGAAGCCGGGGGCGGTCGTAGCGGGTGAGCAGTTCTTC. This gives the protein CATSRKPGAVVAGEQFF.